This T cell receptor beta chain was profiled in a study of cytomegalovirus exposure and HLA in healthy donors. Study-wide points: Later analysis demonstrated an association between a missense DCLRE1C variant and TCR beta V- and J-gene trimming. Researchers had no immune exposure information except CMV serostatus available. The study designated 150 or so TCR beta chains cytomegalovirus-associated.

The PCR employed 60 Vbeta primers together with 13 Jbeta primers. The repertoire was sequenced with immunoSEQ multiplex PCR; TCRdb's copy has only in-frame clones and lacks some. The table includes roughly 130,000 clones, 75% to 85% detected once. Concerning this clone: What it recognizes is unknown.

The material sequenced was PBMCs. The sequence was collected from a woman aged 40 to 49 in good health and CMV-seronegative.

CDR3 sequence reads: CASSPRGGTYEQYF. CDR3 nucleotides: TGTGCCAGCAGCCCGAGGGGGGGGACCTACGAGCAGTACTTC. The J gene is TRBJ2-7, the V gene TRBV2, with D tentatively TRBD2 (7 bases). Germline loops: CDR1 SNHLY, CDR2 FYNNEI. The V end lost 6 bases, the J end lost 2 bases, and 14 bases lay between the germline ends. This CDR3 is built from 14 residues.